These 9 T cell receptor beta chains were sequenced from one sample in a study of cytomegalovirus exposure and HLA in healthy donors. The PCR ran on 60 Vbeta and 13 Jbeta primers. Sequenced by immunoSEQ multiplex PCR; TCRdb stores in-frame clones only, minus some. This table has approximately 120,000 clones, roughly 80% appearing once. The material sequenced was PBMCs. These receptors originate from a man between 25 and 39 years old in good health and CMV-seropositive.

The chain joins TRBV13 to TRBJ2-3, with TRBD2 matching 8 bases. Germline V lookup: CDR1 PRHDT, CDR2 FYEKMQ (reference sequence). The trim removed 5 bases at V and 5 bases at J, leaving 9 bases unmatched. The CDR3 is 15 residues long. CDR3 nucleotides: TGTGCCAGCAGCGGGGGAGGAGCGGGAGTAGATACGCAGTATTTT. Translation: CASSGGGAGVDTQYF.

The chain recombines TRBV5-4 with TRBJ2-5, with 8 bases matching TRBD2. CDR1 and CDR2 from the germline V gene are SGHNT and YYREEE (reference sequence). V lost 3 bases and J lost 2; bases outside the gene matches: 12. This CDR3 contains 17 residues. CDR3 DNA sequence: TGTGCCAGCAGCTCCCCACCGGGTAGCGGGACGCAAGAGACCCAGTACTTC. Translating it yields CASSSPPGSGTQETQYF.

This clone was counted between two and nine times. V and J are TRBV9 and TRBJ2-1; no firm D call. Trimming cost V 2 bases and J 13 bases, with 22 bases left between them. Looked up from germline, CDR1 is SGDLS and CDR2 is YYNGEE. The CDR3 consists of 15 residues. The DNA for the CDR3 is TGTGCCAGCAGCGTTACGGTTGAACAGACAAGGTTACAGTTCTTC. Residues: CASSVTVEQTRLQFF. Combining the CDR3 with reference TRBV9 and TRBJ2-1 gives the whole variable domain DSGVTQTPKHLITATGQRVTLRCSPRSGDLSVYWYQQSLDQGLQFLIQYYNGEERAKGNILERFSAQQFPDLHSELNLSSLELGDSALYFCASSVTVEQTRLQFFGPGTRLTVL.

This clone came up a few times. The same CDR3 can be traced to other DNA sequences in this sample. This chain uses TRBV29-1 with TRBJ2-7; 11 bases are a match to TRBD1. The CDR3 sequence is 12 residues long. Germline V gene sequence: CDR1 SQVTM, CDR2 ANQGSEA. V dropped 4 bases and J dropped 4; count of bases not matched to a gene: 0. CDR3 loop: CSVGDRGYEQYF. The CDR3 nucleotides read TGCAGCGTTGGGGACAGGGGGTACGAGCAGTACTTC.

This clone was seen more than once but under ten times. The rearrangement links TRBV5-5 to TRBJ1-2, with a possible D match to TRBD1 (5 bases). The CDR3 consists of 14 residues. Germline values: CDR1 SGHKS, CDR2 YYEKEE (reference sequence). Trimming cost V 3 bases and J 3 bases, with 12 bases left between them. CDR3 bases: TGTGCCAGCAGCTCCGCGGGGGACGACTATGGCTACACCTTC. Its protein is CASSSAGDDYGYTF.

This clone has a single count. The gene calls are TRBV19 and TRBJ2-7, with 7 bases matching TRBD2. Germline trimming cut 3 bases from V and 7 bases from J; bases unmatched to any gene: 12. In germline, CDR1 is LNHDA, CDR2 SQIVND (reference sequence). There are 15 residues in the CDR3. CDR3 loop: CASSMAAGEVSEQYF. CDR3 sequence (DNA): TGTGCCAGTAGTATGGCCGCGGGAGAAGTGAGTGAGCAGTACTTC.

There are a few counts of this clone. The chain has TRBV9 and TRBJ1-5; 8 bases agree with TRBD1. Germline V CDR1 and CDR2: SGDLS, YYNGEE. With 0 bases clipped from V and 7 bases from J, the junction kept 3 bases outside the gene matches. The CDR3 extends over 14 amino acids. The CDR3 nucleotides are TGTGCCAGCAGCGTAGGGACAGGGCCGCAGCCCCAGCATTTT. It codes for CASSVGTGPQPQHF.

This clone turned up a few times. The sample carries other DNA sequences with the same CDR3. This rearrangement joins TRBV15 to TRBJ2-7; D is possibly TRBD2 (6 bases). Germline loops: CDR1 LNHNV, CDR2 YYDKDF (reference sequence). This CDR3 is 15 amino acids long. The V end was cut by 0 bases, the J end by 2 bases, with 11 bases between. The CDR3 loop reads CATSRDPGRTYEQYF. The CDR3 nucleotides are TGTGCCACCAGCAGAGATCCCGGGAGAACCTACGAGCAGTACTTC. The full variable domain, completed using reference TRBV15 and TRBJ2-7, is DAMVIQNPRYQVTQFGKPVTLSCSQTLNHNVMYWYQQKSSQAPKLLFHYYDKDFNNEADTPDNFQSRRPNTSFCFLDIRSPGLGDTAMYLCATSRDPGRTYEQYFGPGTRLTVT.

The CDR3 nucleotides are TGTGCCTGGAGTGTAAGGCCAGCGGCTAACTATGGCTACACCTTC. Its protein product is CAWSVRPAANYGYTF. The chain recombines TRBV30 with TRBJ1-2; D is unclear. This CDR3 is 15 amino acids long. V lost 0 bases, J lost 0 bases, and 11 bases lay in between. Germline loops: CDR1 GTSNPN, CDR2 SVGIG (reference sequence).